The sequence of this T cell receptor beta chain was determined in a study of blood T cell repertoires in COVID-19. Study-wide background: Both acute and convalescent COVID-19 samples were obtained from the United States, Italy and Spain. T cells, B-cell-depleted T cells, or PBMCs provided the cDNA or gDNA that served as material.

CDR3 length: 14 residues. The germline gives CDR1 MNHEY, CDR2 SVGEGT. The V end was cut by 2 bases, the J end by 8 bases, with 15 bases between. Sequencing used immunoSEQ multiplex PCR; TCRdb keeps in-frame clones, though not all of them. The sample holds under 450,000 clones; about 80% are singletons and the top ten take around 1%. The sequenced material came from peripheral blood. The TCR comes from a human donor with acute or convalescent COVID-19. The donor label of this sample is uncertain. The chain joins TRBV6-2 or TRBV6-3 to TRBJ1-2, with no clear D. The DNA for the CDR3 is TGTGCCAGCAGTTACAGGAACCCTGCTAGAGGCTACACCTTC. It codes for CASSYRNPARGYTF.